These 15 T cell receptor beta chains came from one sample sequenced in a study of blood T cell repertoires in COVID-19 (dated by TCRdb to between 2020 and 2021). Library preparation was by the immunoSEQ multiplex PCR assay. Entries here come from immuneACCESS through TCRdb and include only in-frame sequences with V and J called. Some clones fail to appear in such tables; in the studies checked, an unresolved V gene covers under half of the shortfall, and the cause of the remainder is unknown. Across this sample there are roughly 410,000 clones, with roughly 90% seen only once. Roughly 1.2% of the sample comes from the top ten. The sequenced sample was peripheral blood. The receptor source for this set is a man aged 35 to 55 with acute or convalescent COVID-19.

This chain connects TRBV27 to TRBJ1-5, with 10 bases fitting TRBD1. The ends lost 6 bases at V and 0 bases at J; junction bases unmatched: 5. The CDR3 has 16 amino acids. Per germline, CDR1 MNHEY and CDR2 SMNVEV (reference sequence). In DNA form, the CDR3 reads TGTGCCAGCAGCGGGACAGGGGATTTTAGCAATCAGCCCCAGCATTTT. This gives the protein CASSGTGDFSNQPQHF.

The CDR3 loop reads CASSLASYEQYF. In DNA, the CDR3 is TGTGCCAGCAGTTTAGCCAGCTACGAGCAGTACTTC. The chain recombines TRBV28 with TRBJ2-7; D unresolved. Germline-derived CDR1 and CDR2 are MDHEN and SYDVKM. The CDR3 is 12 amino acids. The V and J ends lost 2 bases and 3 bases respectively, with 5 bases between them.

The chain employs TRBV9 and TRBJ2-1, with a tentative D call TRBD1 (5 bases). Per germline, CDR1 SGDLS and CDR2 YYNGEE. The length of the CDR3 is 17 residues. V lost 3 bases and J lost 3, with 19 bases in between. CDR3 nucleotides: TGTGCCAGCAGCGGCCAGGTGTTGCAGGGTAGCTACAATGAGCAGTTCTTC. Protein: CASSGQVLQGSYNEQFF. Complete variable domain (other parts from reference TRBV9 and TRBJ2-1): DSGVTQTPKHLITATGQRVTLRCSPRSGDLSVYWYQQSLDQGLQFLIQYYNGEERAKGNILERFSAQQFPDLHSELNLSSLELGDSALYFCASSGQVLQGSYNEQFFGPGTRLTVL.

The rearrangement joins TRBV5-8 to TRBJ2-7; TRBD1 might be the D (6 bases). With 0 bases removed from V and 2 bases from J, the gap between germline ends came to 15 bases. This CDR3 region has 16 residues. Germline V gene lookup returns CDR1 SGHTS and CDR2 YDEGEE. CDR3: CASSLGSMQGTYEQYF. The DNA for the CDR3 is TGTGCCAGCAGCTTGGGTTCGATGCAGGGGACCTACGAGCAGTACTTC.

The chain recombines TRBV14 with TRBJ2-3; 8 bases fit TRBD2. Per germline, CDR1 SGHDN and CDR2 FVKESK. V dropped 5 bases and J dropped 4; count of bases not matched to a gene: 5. The CDR3 is 14 residues long. CDR3 sequence (DNA): TGTGCCAGCAGCGCCGGGGGGGCCTCAGATACGCAGTATTTT. Its protein is CASSAGGASDTQYF.

The rearrangement joins TRBV28 to TRBJ1-2, with D perhaps TRBD1 (6 bases). The CDR3 has 14 residues. Germline V lookup: CDR1 MDHEN, CDR2 SYDVKM. The CDR3 loop reads CAMADRLNPYGYTF. The DNA for the CDR3 is TGTGCTATGGCCGACAGGCTCAATCCCTATGGCTACACCTTC.

The rearrangement links TRBV7-2 to TRBJ2-3; 7 bases are a match to TRBD2. The length of the CDR3 is 15 residues. CDR1 is SGHTA and CDR2 is FQGNSA in the germline V gene. V lost 2 bases, J lost 4 bases, and 6 bases stayed unmatched. The CDR3: CASSLRGLDADTQYF. CDR3 bases: TGTGCCAGCAGCTTAAGAGGACTAGATGCAGATACGCAGTATTTT. Together with reference TRBV7-2 and TRBJ2-3, the CDR3 gives the full variable domain: GAGVSQSPSNKVTEKGKDVELRCDPISGHTALYWYRQSLGQGLEFLIYFQGNSAPDKSGLPSDRFSAERTGGSVSTLTIQRTQQEDSAVYLCASSLRGLDADTQYFGPGTRLTVL.

This clone was counted once. This rearrangement joins TRBV29-1 to TRBJ2-3; 11 bases agree with TRBD2. The CDR3 loop spans 14 amino acids. With V trimmed by 6 bases and J by 3 bases, 5 bases remained unmatched. Per germline, CDR1 SQVTM and CDR2 ANQGSEA. The CDR3 is CSVVAGGFTDTQYF. The CDR3 nucleotides read TGCAGCGTGGTAGCGGGAGGGTTTACAGATACGCAGTATTTT.

The gene calls are TRBV29-1 and TRBJ2-3; D possibly corresponds to TRBD2 (6 bases). The CDR3 is made up of 13 amino acids. Trimming left V 6 bases short and J 8 bases short, with 18 bases between. Germline V gene sequence: CDR1 SQVTM, CDR2 ANQGSEA. In DNA form, the CDR3 reads TGCAGCGTCTCGGGACTCATAACTCTTACGCAGTATTTT. Amino acids: CSVSGLITLTQYF.

With regard to this clone: One end of the junction does not line up with germline, which may come from a read error. This chain links TRBV28 with TRBJ2-5, with a weak D call TRBD1 (5 bases). Germline V gene sequence: CDR1 MDHEN, CDR2 SYDVKM. The CDR3 length is 16 residues. The CDR3 sequence: CASREKQQEPQATQYF. DNA of the CDR3: TGTGCCAGCAGAGAGAAACAACAGGAGCCCCAAGCGACCCAGTACTTC.

Only one count was recorded for this clone. This chain links TRBV5-4 with TRBJ2-5; D not certain. This CDR3 spans 13 amino acids. The germline V gene encodes CDR1 SGHNT and CDR2 YYREEE (reference sequence). Trimming left V 0 bases short and J 2 bases short, with 5 bases between. The CDR3 bases are TGTGCCAGCAGCTTGGATCTGCAAGAGACCCAGTACTTC. It yields the protein CASSLDLQETQYF. The entire variable domain, with the rest obtained from reference TRBV5-4 and TRBJ2-5, is as follows: ETGVTQSPTHLIKTRGQQVTLRCSSQSGHNTVSWYQQALGQGPQFIFQYYREEENGRGNFPPRFSGLQFPNYSSELNVNALELDDSALYLCASSLDLQETQYFGPGTRLLVL.

This chain links TRBV5-1 with TRBJ2-5; weak D call: TRBD2 (5 bases). The V end lost 2 bases, the J end lost 5 bases, and 10 bases lay between the germline ends. This CDR3 has 13 amino acids. Germline lookup yields CDR1 SGHRS and CDR2 YFSETQ. The DNA of the CDR3 is TGCGCCAGCAGCTTTTCGGGGTCGGAGACCCAGTACTTC. Protein product: CASSFSGSETQYF.

The V call is TRBV29-1, the J call TRBJ1-2; 7 bases map to TRBD1. Per the germline V gene, CDR1 is SQVTM and CDR2 is ANQGSEA. V trimming: 4 bases; J trimming: 2 bases; junction bases outside the gene matches: 10. The CDR3 length is 15 residues. CDR3 in amino acids: CSVVSGQFGNYGYTF. The CDR3 region has the DNA TGCAGCGTTGTGTCGGGACAGTTCGGGAACTATGGCTACACCTTC.

This clone was counted a single time. This chain links TRBV24-1 with TRBJ1-4, with 7 bases lining up with TRBD1. The junction had 8 bases not matched to a gene; V was cut back by 4 bases and J by 7 bases. Germline V gene data show CDR1 as KGHDR and CDR2 as SFDVKD. CDR3 length: 15 amino acids. CDR3 DNA sequence: TGTGCCACCAGTGACGCCGGGACAGTCGGTGAAAAACTGTTTTTT. It is translated as CATSDAGTVGEKLFF.

Comment on this clone: Within the sample, other DNA sequences also encode this same CDR3. V and J are TRBV6-1 and TRBJ2-1; D unresolved. Germline CDR1 is MNHNS and CDR2 is SASEGT. The CDR3 loop spans 14 amino acids. Trimming removed 0 bases at V and 2 bases at J, with 5 bases between. CDR3 protein: CASSEAGPYNEQFF. The DNA of the CDR3 is TGTGCCAGCAGTGAAGCCGGTCCCTACAATGAGCAGTTCTTC.